This TCR beta chain was obtained from a study of T cell repertoires in cytomegalovirus infection. The CDR3 runs 11 residues. Trimming pared 8 bases from V and 6 bases from J, leaving 9 bases between. CDR1 is SGHTA, CDR2 FQGNSA, per germline. TCRdb re-analysed the reads in MiXCR, keeping a single row per CDR3 protein. The sample carries about 270,000 distinct CDR3 sequences, 20% to 25% recorded once. Study-wide results and caveats: Summed frequency of public TCR beta families distinguished CMV carriers with the relevant HLA.

This clonotype occurred many times. Its antigen is as yet unknown. The specimen was cultured PBMCs, collected from culture after CMV antigen stimulation. This chain links TRBV7-2 with TRBJ2-3; no clear D. This clonotype was sampled from a human donor in good health (CMV status not recorded). Some clones in this sample may be carry-over from other donors' samples. In DNA, the CDR3 is TGTGCCAGCTCACAGAAGGATACGCAGTATTTT. It is translated as CASSQKDTQYF.